In its sample, the clone carrying this T cell receptor (beta chain) was seen a few times. What it binds is not known. The RNA input was about 0.5 to 1 ug, and it was reverse transcribed with random hexamers. Coverage of TCR beta CDR3 amplification by immunoSEQ multiplex PCR extended to 54 Vbeta and 13 Jbeta. TCRdb independently ran MiXCR on the immunoSEQ multiplex PCR reads; one entry per CDR3 protein. The data contain 130,000 or so distinct CDR3 sequences, 85% to 95% of them seen just once; the ten biggest clones take up 0.11%. Negative magnetic isolation gave CD8+ and CD4+ cells; FACS enriched CD8+ TEMRA. The sample comes from a study of CD8 T cells in Susac syndrome. Whole-study results and caveats: The authors acknowledged that their TCR sequencing and HLA analysis involved a relatively small number of individuals.

The CDR3 has 13 residues. CDR1 is SGHNT and CDR2 is YYREEE in the germline V gene (reference sequence). Trimming removed 0 bases at V and 4 bases at J, with 7 bases between. The sequence derives from a human donor with multiple sclerosis. Sequenced material: CD4+ T cells from PBMCs. The V and J genes are TRBV5-4 and TRBJ1-2, with D perhaps matching TRBD1 (5 bases). CDR3 sequence (DNA): TGTGCCAGCAGCTTGGGGGGGACCTATGGCTACACCTTC. Its protein product is CASSLGGTYGYTF.